The clone carrying this T cell receptor (beta chain) showed up just a few times. Antigen unknown. TCRdb fed the 5' RACE reads into MiXCR, producing one record per CDR3 protein. The table has about 280,000 distinct CDR3 sequences, more than 6.5% seen once. The CDR3 spans 12 residues. Trimming cost V 3 bases and J 10 bases, with 10 bases left between them. From germline, CDR1 is KGHSH and CDR2 LQKENI. These data belong to a study of identical twins. Study-wide results and limits: While abundant cord blood beta clonotypes carried fewer insertions, memory repertoires showed no such pattern.

This same sample was also part of a study on yellow fever vaccine responses in identical twins.

This TCR derives from a woman younger than 35 in good health. The V call is TRBV18, the J call TRBJ2-1; no definite D call. The source material was memory (CD45RO+) T cells sorted from blood. The CDR3 spells CASSPGRSEQFF. DNA for the CDR3: TGTGCCAGCTCACCCGGGCGGAGCGAGCAGTTCTTC.